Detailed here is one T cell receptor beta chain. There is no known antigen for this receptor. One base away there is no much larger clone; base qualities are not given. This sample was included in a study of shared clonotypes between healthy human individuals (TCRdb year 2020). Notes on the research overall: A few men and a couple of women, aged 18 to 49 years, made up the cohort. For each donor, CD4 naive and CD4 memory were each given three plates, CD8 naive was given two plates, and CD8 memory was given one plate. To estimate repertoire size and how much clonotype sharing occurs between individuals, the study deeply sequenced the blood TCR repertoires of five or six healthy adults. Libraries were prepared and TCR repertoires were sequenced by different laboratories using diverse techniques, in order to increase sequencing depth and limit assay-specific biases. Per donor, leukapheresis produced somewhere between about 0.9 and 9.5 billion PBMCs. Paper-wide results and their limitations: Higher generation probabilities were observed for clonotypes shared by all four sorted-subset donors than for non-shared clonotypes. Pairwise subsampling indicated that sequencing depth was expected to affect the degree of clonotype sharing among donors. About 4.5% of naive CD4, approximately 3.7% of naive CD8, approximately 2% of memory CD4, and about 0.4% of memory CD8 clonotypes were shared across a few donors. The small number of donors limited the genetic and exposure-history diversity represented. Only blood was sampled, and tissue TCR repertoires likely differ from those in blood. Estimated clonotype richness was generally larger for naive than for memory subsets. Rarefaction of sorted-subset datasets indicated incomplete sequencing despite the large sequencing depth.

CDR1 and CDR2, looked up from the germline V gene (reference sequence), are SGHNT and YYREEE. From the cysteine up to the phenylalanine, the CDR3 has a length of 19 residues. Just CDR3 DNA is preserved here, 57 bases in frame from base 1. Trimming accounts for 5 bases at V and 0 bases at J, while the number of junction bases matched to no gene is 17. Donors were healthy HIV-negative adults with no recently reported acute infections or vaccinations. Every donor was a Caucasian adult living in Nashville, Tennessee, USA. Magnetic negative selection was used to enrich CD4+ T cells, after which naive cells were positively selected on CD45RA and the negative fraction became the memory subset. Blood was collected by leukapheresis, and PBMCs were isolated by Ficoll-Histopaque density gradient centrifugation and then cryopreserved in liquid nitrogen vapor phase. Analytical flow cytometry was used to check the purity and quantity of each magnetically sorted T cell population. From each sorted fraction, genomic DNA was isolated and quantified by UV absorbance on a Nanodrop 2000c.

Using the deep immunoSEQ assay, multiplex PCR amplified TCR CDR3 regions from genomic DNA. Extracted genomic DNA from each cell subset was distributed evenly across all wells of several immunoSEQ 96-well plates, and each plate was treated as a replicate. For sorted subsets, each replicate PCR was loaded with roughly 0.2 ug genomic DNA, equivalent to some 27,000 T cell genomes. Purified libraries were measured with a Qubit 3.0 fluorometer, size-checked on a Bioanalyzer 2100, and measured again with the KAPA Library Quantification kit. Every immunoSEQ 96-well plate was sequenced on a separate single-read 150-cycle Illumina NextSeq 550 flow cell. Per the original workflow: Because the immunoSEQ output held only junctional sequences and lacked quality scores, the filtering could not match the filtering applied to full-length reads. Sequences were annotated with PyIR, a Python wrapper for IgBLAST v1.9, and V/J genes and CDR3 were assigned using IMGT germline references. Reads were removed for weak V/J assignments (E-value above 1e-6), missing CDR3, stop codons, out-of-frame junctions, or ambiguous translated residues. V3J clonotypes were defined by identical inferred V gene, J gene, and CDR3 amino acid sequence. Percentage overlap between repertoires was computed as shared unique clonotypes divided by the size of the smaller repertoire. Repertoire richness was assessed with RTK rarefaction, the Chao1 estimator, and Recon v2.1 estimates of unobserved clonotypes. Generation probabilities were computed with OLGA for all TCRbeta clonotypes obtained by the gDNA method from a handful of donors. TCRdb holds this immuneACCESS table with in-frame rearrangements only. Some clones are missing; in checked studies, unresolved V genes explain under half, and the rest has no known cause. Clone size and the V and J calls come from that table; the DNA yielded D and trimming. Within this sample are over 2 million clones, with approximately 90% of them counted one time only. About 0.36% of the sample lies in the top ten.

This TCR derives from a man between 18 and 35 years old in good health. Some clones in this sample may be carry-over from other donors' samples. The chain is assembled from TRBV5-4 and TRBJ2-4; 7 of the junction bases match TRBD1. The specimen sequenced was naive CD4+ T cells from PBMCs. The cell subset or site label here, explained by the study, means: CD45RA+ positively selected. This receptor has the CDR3 CASSLSTGLSSGAKNIQYF. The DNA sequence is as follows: TGTGCCAGCAGTTTGTCGACAGGGCTTTCTTCGGGAGCCAAAAACATTCAGTACTTC. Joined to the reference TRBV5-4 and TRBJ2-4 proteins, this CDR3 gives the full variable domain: ETGVTQSPTHLIKTRGQQVTLRCSSQSGHNTVSWYQQALGQGPQFIFQYYREEENGRGNFPPRFSGLQFPNYSSELNVNALELDDSALYLCASSLSTGLSSGAKNIQYFGAGTRLSVL.